This T cell receptor (beta chain) came from a study of cytomegalovirus exposure and HLA in healthy donors. Study-level points and caveats: There were reportedly fewer N-insertions in an Asian-associated ancestry cluster than the approximately 670-donor mean, in a later analysis. HLA-A and HLA-B allele assignments for most subjects were reportedly predicted accurately using TCR beta sequences.

Remarks on this clone: Its cognate antigen is unknown.

These donors, healthy bone marrow donors, were studied. At sampling all donors were nominally healthy, likely with unrecorded immune exposures. The CDR3 is 15 amino acids. CDR1 and CDR2 (germline): LNHDA, SQIVND (reference sequence). Between the trimmed V and J ends, which lost 9 bases and 3 bases, there was a span of 17 bases. In the PCR, 60 Vbeta and 13 Jbeta primers were used. Data came from immunoSEQ multiplex PCR; TCRdb stores just in-frame clones and leaves some out. Of 150,000 or so clones in the sample, about 88% were seen once. The chain carries TRBV19 and TRBJ2-2; D possibly corresponds to TRBD1 (6 bases). The sequence came from a woman in her late teens or twenties in good health and CMV-seronegative. The sample consisted of PBMCs. The CDR3 here is CASWLGAGDTGELFF. CDR3 DNA sequence: TGTGCCAGCTGGTTAGGGGCAGGGGACACCGGGGAGCTGTTTTTT.